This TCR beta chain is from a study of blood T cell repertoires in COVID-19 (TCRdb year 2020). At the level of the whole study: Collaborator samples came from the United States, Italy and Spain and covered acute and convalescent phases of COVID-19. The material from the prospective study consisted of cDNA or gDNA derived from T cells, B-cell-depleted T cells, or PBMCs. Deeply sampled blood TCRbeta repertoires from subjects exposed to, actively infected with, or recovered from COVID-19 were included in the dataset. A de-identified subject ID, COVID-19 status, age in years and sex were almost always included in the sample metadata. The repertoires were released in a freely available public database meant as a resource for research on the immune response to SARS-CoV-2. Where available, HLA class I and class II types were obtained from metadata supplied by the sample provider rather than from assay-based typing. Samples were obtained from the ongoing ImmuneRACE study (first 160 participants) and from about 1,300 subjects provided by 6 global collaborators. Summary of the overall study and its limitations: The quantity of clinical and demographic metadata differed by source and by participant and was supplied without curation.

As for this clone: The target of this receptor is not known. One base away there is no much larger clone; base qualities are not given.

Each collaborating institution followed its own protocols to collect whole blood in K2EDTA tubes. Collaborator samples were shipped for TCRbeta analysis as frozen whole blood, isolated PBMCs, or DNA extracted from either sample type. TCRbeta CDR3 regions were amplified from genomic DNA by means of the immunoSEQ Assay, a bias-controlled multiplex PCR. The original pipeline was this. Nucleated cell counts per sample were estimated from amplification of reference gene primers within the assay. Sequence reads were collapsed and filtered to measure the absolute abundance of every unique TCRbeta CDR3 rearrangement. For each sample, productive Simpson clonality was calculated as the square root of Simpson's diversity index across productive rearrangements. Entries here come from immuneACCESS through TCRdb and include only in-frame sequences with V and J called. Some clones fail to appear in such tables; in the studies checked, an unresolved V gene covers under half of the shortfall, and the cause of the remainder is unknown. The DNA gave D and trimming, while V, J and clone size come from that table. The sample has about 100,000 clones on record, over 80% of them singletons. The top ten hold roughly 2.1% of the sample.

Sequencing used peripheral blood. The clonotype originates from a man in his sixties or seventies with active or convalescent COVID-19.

CDR3 region: CASSEHRAGENTIYF. The nucleotides are TGCGCCAGCAGTGAGCACAGGGCGGGTGAGAACACCATATATTTT. The V gene is TRBV10-2 and the J gene is TRBJ1-3; TRBD1 is a possible D gene, resting on 6 matching bases. Via the germline V gene, CDR1 is WSHSY and CDR2 SAAADI. Deletion took 2 bases off V and 7 bases off J, with a span of 15 bases between the germline ends. The CDR3, from cysteine to phenylalanine, totals 15 residues. CDR3 DNA only is kept here, 45 bases in frame from base 1.